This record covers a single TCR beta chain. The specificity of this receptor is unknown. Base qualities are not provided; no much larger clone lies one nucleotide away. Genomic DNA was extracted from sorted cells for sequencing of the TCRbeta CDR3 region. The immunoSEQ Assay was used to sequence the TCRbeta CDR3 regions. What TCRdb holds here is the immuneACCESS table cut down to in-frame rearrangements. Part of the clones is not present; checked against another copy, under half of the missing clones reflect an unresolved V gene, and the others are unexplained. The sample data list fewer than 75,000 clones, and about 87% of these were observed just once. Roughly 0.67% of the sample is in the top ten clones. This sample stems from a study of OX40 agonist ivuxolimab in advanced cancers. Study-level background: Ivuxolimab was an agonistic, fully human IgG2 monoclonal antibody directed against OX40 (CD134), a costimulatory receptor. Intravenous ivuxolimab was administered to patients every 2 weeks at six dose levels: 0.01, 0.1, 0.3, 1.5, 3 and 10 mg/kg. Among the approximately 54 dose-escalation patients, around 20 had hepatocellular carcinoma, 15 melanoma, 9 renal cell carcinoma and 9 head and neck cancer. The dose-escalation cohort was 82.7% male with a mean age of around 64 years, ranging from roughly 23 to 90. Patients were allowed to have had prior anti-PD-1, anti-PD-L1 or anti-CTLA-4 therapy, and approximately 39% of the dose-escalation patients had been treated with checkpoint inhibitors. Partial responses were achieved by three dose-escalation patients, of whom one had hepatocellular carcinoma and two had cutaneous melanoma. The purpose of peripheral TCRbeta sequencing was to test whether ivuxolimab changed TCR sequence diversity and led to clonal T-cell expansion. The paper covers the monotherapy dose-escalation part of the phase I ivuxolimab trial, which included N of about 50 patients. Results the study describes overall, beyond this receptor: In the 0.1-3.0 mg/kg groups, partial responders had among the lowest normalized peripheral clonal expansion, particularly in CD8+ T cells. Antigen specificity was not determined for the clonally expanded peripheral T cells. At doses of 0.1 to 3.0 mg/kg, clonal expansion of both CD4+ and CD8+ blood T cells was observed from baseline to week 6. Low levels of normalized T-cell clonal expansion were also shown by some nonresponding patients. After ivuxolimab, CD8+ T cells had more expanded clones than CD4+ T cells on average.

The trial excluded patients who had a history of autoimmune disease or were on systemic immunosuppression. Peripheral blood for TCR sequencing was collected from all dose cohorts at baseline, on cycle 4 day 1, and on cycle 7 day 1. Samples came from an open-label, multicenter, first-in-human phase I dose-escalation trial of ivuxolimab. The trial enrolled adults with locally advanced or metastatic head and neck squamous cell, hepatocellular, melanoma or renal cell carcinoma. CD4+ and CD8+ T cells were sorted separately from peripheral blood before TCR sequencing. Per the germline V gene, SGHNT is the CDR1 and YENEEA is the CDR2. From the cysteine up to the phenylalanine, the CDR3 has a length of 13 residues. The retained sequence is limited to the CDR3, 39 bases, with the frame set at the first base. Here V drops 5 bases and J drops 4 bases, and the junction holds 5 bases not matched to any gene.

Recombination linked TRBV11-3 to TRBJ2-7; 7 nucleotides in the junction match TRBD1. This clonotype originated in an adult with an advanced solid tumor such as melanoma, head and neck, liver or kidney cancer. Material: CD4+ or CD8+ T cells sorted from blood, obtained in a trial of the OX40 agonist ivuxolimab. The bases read TGTGCCAGCAGCCCAGGGACAGAGTACGAGCAGTACTTC. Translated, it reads CASSPGTEYEQYF.